These T cell receptor beta chains were read from a single sample in a study of tumor-infiltrating lymphocytes in primary liver carcinoma. TCRdb redid the calling of the multiplex PCR reads with MiXCR, one entry per CDR3 protein. The table lists approximately 330,000 distinct CDR3 sequences, 65% of them singletons. The source material was peripheral blood. The source is a man aged 40-49 years with primary liver carcinoma and hepatitis B virus infection. The conserved cysteine and the conserved F or W are not part of the CDR3 here. A D gene is named only where the DNA matches it firmly. A row's size may be missing; if present it is once, few, many or a size class.

cdr3_aa j_call v_call clone_size d_call
ASSSSVTLAGDSGEQY TRBJ2-7 TRBV6-5 NA TRBD2
ASSPASRVGHEQY TRBJ2-7 TRBV12-3/TRBV12-4 many NA
ASSYGTAEQY TRBJ2-7 TRBV6-6 few TRBD1
GVVFGNGYT TRBJ1-2 TRBV29-1 NA NA
ASSLHSSNYGYT TRBJ1-2 TRBV6-5 NA NA
ASSSTGTLYEQY TRBJ2-7 TRBV6-1 many NA
ASCPARTEEQY TRBJ2-7 TRBV11-2 NA NA
ASSADVSSYEQY TRBJ2-7 TRBV6-5 many NA
ASSTRQFSLYGYT TRBJ1-2 TRBV7-8 few NA
ASSFARESEQY TRBJ2-7 TRBV5-4 NA TRBD2
ASQDRQYNEQF TRBJ2-1 TRBV6-2/TRBV6-3 NA TRBD1
ASNSSRGGNDQF TRBJ2-1 TRBV11-2 NA NA
ASSLGVGPATQY TRBJ2-3 TRBV5-5 many NA
ASSLGHAETQY TRBJ2-5 TRBV11-2 NA NA
ASSRSNDTSGEQY TRBJ2-7 TRBV4-2 once NA
ASSPLSPGLSYNEQF TRBJ2-1 TRBV5-8 few TRBD2
ASRTPGSYEQY TRBJ2-7 TRBV28 NA NA
ASSNRVNEQY TRBJ2-7 TRBV6-2/TRBV6-3 few NA
ASSSWTADYEQY TRBJ2-7 TRBV11-2 once NA
ASSPQTLSTDTQY TRBJ2-3 TRBV18 NA NA
ASSPGHSDTGELF TRBJ2-2 TRBV6-6 NA NA
ASSLLGASYEQY TRBJ2-7 TRBV6-2/TRBV6-3 few NA
ASSVPGDNSPLH TRBJ1-6 TRBV28 NA NA
ASSLSAGSGQF TRBJ2-1 TRBV7-3 NA NA
ASSYRGKSMNTEAF TRBJ1-1 TRBV6-5 few NA
ATRPTSRSVRF TRBJ2-1 TRBV28 few NA
ASSMPKTGTLTTDNEKLF TRBJ1-4 TRBV5-5 NA TRBD1
ASSLGSLGYT TRBJ1-2 TRBV7-9 few NA
ASGLLFVQSEQF TRBJ2-1 TRBV11-2 once NA
ASSPTGQETQY TRBJ2-5 TRBV5-4 few NA
SARTGRGEQY TRBJ2-7 TRBV20-1 NA NA
ASSLTVGLYEQY TRBJ2-7 TRBV11-2 NA NA
ASSSPRREADAQY TRBJ2-3 TRBV5-5 NA TRBD2
ASSYFLVGGSETQY TRBJ2-5 TRBV6-5 NA NA
ASRLGGTDTQY TRBJ2-3 TRBV5-1 NA NA
ASSLQTAERY TRBJ2-7 TRBV11-2 NA NA
ASRPVAGGTGANVLT TRBJ2-6 TRBV6-1 many NA
ANRFSDTQY TRBJ2-3 TRBV11-2 NA NA
ASSFGSGIYETQY TRBJ2-5 TRBV5-5 many TRBD2
ASSYGWTGELF TRBJ2-2 TRBV6-2/TRBV6-3 many NA